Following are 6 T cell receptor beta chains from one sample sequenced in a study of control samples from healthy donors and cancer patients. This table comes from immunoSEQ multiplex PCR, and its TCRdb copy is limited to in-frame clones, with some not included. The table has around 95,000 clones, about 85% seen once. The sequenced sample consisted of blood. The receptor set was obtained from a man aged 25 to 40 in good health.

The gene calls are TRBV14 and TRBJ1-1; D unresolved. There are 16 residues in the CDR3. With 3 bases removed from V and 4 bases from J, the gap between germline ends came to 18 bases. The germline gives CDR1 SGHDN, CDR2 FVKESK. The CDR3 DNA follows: TGTGCCAGCAGCCAGGTTACACCCGGGAGGGTCACTGAAGCTTTCTTT. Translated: CASSQVTPGRVTEAFF.

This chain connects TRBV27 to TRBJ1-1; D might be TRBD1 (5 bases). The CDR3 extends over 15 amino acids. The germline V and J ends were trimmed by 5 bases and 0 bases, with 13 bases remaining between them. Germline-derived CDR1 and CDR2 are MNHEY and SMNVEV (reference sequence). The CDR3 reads CASSKLQVMNTEAFF. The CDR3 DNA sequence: TGTGCCAGCAGTAAACTACAGGTCATGAACACTGAAGCTTTCTTT.

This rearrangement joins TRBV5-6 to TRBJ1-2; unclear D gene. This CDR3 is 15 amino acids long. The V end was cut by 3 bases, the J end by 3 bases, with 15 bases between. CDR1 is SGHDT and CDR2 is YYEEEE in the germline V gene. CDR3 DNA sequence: TGTGCCAGCAGCTCCGATCTGTCTTTTGACTATGGCTACACCTTC. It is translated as CASSSDLSFDYGYTF.

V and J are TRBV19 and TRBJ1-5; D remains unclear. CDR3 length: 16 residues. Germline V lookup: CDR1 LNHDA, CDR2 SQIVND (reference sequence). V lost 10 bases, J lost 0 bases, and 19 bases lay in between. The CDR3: CATEDPSILSNQPQHF. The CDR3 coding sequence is TGTGCCACCGAGGACCCCTCGATCCTTAGCAATCAGCCCCAGCATTTT. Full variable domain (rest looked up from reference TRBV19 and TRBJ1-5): DGGITQSPKYLFRKEGQNVTLSCEQNLNHDAMYWYRQDPGQGLRLIYYSQIVNDFQKGDIAEGYSVSREKKESFPLTVTSAQKNPTAFYLCATEDPSILSNQPQHFGDGTRLSIL.

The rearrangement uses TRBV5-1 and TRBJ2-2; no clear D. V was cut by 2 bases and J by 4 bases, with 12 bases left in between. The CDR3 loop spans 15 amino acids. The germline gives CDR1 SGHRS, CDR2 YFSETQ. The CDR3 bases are TGCGCCAGCAGCTTACGGACCCCCGGCACCGGGGAGCTGTTTTTT. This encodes CASSLRTPGTGELFF.

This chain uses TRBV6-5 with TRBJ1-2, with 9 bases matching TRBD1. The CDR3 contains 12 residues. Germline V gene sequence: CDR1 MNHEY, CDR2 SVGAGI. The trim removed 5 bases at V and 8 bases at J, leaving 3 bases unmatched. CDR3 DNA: TGTGCCAGCAGTCGGACAGGGGACGGCTACACCTTC. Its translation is CASSRTGDGYTF.